This note documents a single T cell receptor beta chain sequence. The data derive from a study of regulatory T cells in long-lasting Graves disease. HTBI primers from iRepertoire and Arm-PCR of CDR3 regions yielded the TCR beta libraries. TCRdb fed the multiplex PCR reads into MiXCR, producing one record per CDR3 protein. Of roughly 300,000 distinct CDR3 sequences in the sample, roughly a fifth are singletons; the top ten hold 29%. V shed 8 bases, J shed 2 bases, and the junction held 21 bases outside the gene matches. CDR1 GTSNPN and CDR2 SVGIG come from the germline V gene (reference sequence). This CDR3 has 18 residues. Sample time point: persistent/refractory GD, antithyroid drugs over 5 years with positive TRAb. Following extraction of RNA from PBMCs, that RNA was used to make the TCR library.

The J gene is TRBJ1-2, the V gene TRBV30; TRBD1 matches 9 bases. The source is a female donor with Graves disease. The material sequenced was peripheral blood mononuclear cells (PBMCs), taken when the disease was refractory, from a patient treated with antithyroid drugs. The CDR3 reads CAGALDPGGQGKNYGYTF. The CDR3 DNA follows: TGTGCCGGGGCCCTTGATCCCGGGGGACAGGGAAAGAACTATGGCTACACCTTC. The full variable domain, in which reference TRBV30 and TRBJ1-2 provide the parts outside the CDR3, is SQTIHQWPATLVQPVGSPLSLECTVEGTSNPNLYWYRQAAGRGLQLLFYSVGIGQISSEVPQNLSASRPQDRQFILSSKKLLLSDSGFYLCAGALDPGGQGKNYGYTFGSGTRLTVV.